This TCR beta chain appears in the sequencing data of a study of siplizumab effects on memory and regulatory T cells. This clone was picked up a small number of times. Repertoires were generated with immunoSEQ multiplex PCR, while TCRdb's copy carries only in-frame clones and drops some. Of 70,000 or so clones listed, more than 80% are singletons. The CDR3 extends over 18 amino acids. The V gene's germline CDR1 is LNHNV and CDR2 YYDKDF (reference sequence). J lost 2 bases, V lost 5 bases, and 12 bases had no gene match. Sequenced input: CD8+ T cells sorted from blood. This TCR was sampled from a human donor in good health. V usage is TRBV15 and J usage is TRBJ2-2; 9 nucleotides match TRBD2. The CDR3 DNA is TGTGCCACCAGCGGCGGACTAGCGACTCACCCTAACACCGGGGAGCTGTTTTTT. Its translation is CATSGGLATHPNTGELFF.